The rows below give T cell receptor beta chains drawn from one sample of a study of blood T cell repertoires in COVID-19. Method: immunoSEQ multiplex PCR; TCRdb's copy keeps in-frame clones and lacks some. The sample contains approximately 150,000 clones, approximately 88% of which appear only once. Sequencing was performed on peripheral blood. The receptors were gathered from a woman aged 55-69 years who had recovered from COVID-19. Each CDR3 is given without its conserved first and last residue. Each record gives: CDR3 protein, clone size, J gene, V gene. A row's size may be missing; if present it is once, few, many or a size class.

CDR3 protein: ASSTGTTPAGELF
clone size: NA
J gene: TRBJ2-2
V gene: TRBV19

CDR3 protein: ASSESRNQPQH
clone size: NA
J gene: TRBJ1-5
V gene: TRBV2

CDR3 protein: ASRKYRDHEQY
clone size: NA
J gene: TRBJ2-7
V gene: TRBV6-5

CDR3 protein: ASSELAAYNSPLH
clone size: NA
J gene: TRBJ1-6
V gene: TRBV6-1

CDR3 protein: ASSYVSGGPQETQY
clone size: NA
J gene: TRBJ2-5
V gene: TRBV7-6

CDR3 protein: SVPGTRAGGNYGYT
clone size: NA
J gene: TRBJ1-2
V gene: TRBV29-1

CDR3 protein: ASSLKLETEAF
clone size: NA
J gene: TRBJ1-1
V gene: TRBV5-1

CDR3 protein: ASSQESGRDEQY
clone size: NA
J gene: TRBJ2-7
V gene: TRBV3-1/TRBV3-2

CDR3 protein: ASRLTGTYEQY
clone size: NA
J gene: TRBJ2-7
V gene: TRBV12-3/TRBV12-4

CDR3 protein: ASSLAGGPSGNTIY
clone size: once
J gene: TRBJ1-3
V gene: TRBV7-6

CDR3 protein: ASMRQGNTGELF
clone size: NA
J gene: TRBJ2-2
V gene: TRBV19

CDR3 protein: ASSFRLSTDTQY
clone size: once
J gene: TRBJ2-3
V gene: TRBV11-2

CDR3 protein: ASSQQGATWNEQF
clone size: NA
J gene: TRBJ2-1
V gene: TRBV11-1

CDR3 protein: ASSPNHGGRNTGELF
clone size: NA
J gene: TRBJ2-2
V gene: TRBV5-1

CDR3 protein: ASTVASTDTQY
clone size: NA
J gene: TRBJ2-3
V gene: TRBV28

CDR3 protein: ASSSYSQTGELF
clone size: NA
J gene: TRBJ2-2
V gene: TRBV6-5

CDR3 protein: ASSLGTGNNQPQH
clone size: NA
J gene: TRBJ1-5
V gene: TRBV13

CDR3 protein: ASSLMAGGGEQY
clone size: NA
J gene: TRBJ2-7
V gene: TRBV7-3

CDR3 protein: ASSPLRGRGSGELF
clone size: NA
J gene: TRBJ2-2
V gene: TRBV18

CDR3 protein: ASSVPGTGDGYT
clone size: NA
J gene: TRBJ1-2
V gene: TRBV9

CDR3 protein: ASSPRQGNIKSPLH
clone size: once
J gene: TRBJ1-6
V gene: TRBV5-1

CDR3 protein: SVAQGNYEQY
clone size: NA
J gene: TRBJ2-7
V gene: TRBV29-1

CDR3 protein: ASTEGGTMGDTQY
clone size: once
J gene: TRBJ2-3
V gene: TRBV9

CDR3 protein: ASSAGQGRTGELF
clone size: once
J gene: TRBJ2-2
V gene: TRBV7-9

CDR3 protein: ASSPSGNTGELF
clone size: NA
J gene: TRBJ2-2
V gene: TRBV9

CDR3 protein: ASTDRVREKLF
clone size: NA
J gene: TRBJ1-4
V gene: TRBV2

CDR3 protein: ASSLDRWGAYEQY
clone size: NA
J gene: TRBJ2-7
V gene: TRBV11-2